This is a list of T cell receptor beta chains from one sample in a study of identical twins. TCRdb ran MiXCR on the 5' RACE reads and lists one entry per CDR3 protein. The profile shows nearly 650,000 distinct CDR3 sequences, just over 7% of them singletons. The same sample was also used in a study of yellow fever vaccine responses in identical twins.

Sequencing used PBMCs. The receptors come from a woman aged 18-29 years in good health. Both conserved end residues are part of each CDR3. Each record gives: J gene, V gene, D gene, CDR3 protein. D genes are given only for firm matches.

>TRBJ2-1|TRBV16|TRBD2
CASSPGRLAGANEQFF
>TRBJ1-5|TRBV4-1|TRBD1
CASSRVTGVSNQPQHF
>TRBJ2-1|TRBV10-3|TRBD2
CAISGREGVSSYNEQFF
>TRBJ2-7|TRBV10-3|NA
CAISVSAALYEQYF
>TRBJ2-7|TRBV19|TRBD1
CASSIEFGTEYYEQYF
>TRBJ2-3|TRBV7-3|NA
CASSGGRGRLEGRTDTQYF
>TRBJ2-7|TRBV2|TRBD2
CASSDWGGIYEQYF
>TRBJ1-1|TRBV29-1|NA
CSVHTPGMNTEAFF
>TRBJ2-1|TRBV9|TRBD2
CASSVVSGRPSSYNEQFF
>TRBJ1-1|TRBV20-1|TRBD1
CSAKLIRQGSISTEAFF
>TRBJ2-2|TRBV10-3|TRBD2
CAISLLAANTGELFF
>TRBJ2-7|TRBV7-8|TRBD1
CASSVPEQGSGEQYF
>TRBJ2-7|TRBV29-1|NA
CSVGTYEQYF
>TRBJ2-2|TRBV29-1|TRBD2
CSVEGTSGNGARELFF
>TRBJ2-1|TRBV28|TRBD2
CASSFFPWRGENNEQFF
>TRBJ1-1|TRBV10-3|NA
CAISDNREDTEAFF
>TRBJ2-1|TRBV11-2|NA
CASSSGTAVYNEQFF
>TRBJ1-6|TRBV2|NA
CASTTDGSSPHF
>TRBJ2-3|TRBV29-1|NA
CSVAGLYTDTQYF
>TRBJ2-5|TRBV20-1|TRBD1
CSAEKPDRGSRTQYF
>TRBJ1-3|TRBV5-5|NA
CASSLYQGGNTIYF
>TRBJ2-3|TRBV12-3/TRBV12-4|NA
CASRALASADTQYF
>TRBJ2-7|TRBV7-6|TRBD2
CASGSGGYEQYF
>TRBJ2-5|TRBV5-1|TRBD1
CASSSNRGIQETQYF
>TRBJ2-7|TRBV7-8|TRBD2
CASSSIGLAGTYEQYF
>TRBJ2-3|TRBV20-1|TRBD2
CSAGRGGQGLDTQYF
>TRBJ2-1|TRBV27|TRBD1
CATRGQSLNEQFF
>TRBJ2-1|TRBV20-1|NA
CSARVGGTAYNEQFF
>TRBJ1-4|TRBV5-1|NA
CASSLEYNEKLFF
>TRBJ2-6|TRBV10-3|TRBD2
CALGTSGRLSGANVLTF
>TRBJ2-1|TRBV5-1|NA
CASTPRGSSYNEQFF
>TRBJ1-1|TRBV28|NA
CASSHSRRAEAFF
>TRBJ2-3|TRBV29-1|NA
CSVAAEVSGSTDTQYF
>TRBJ1-1|TRBV6-2/TRBV6-3|NA
CASSKLEISNTEAFF
>TRBJ2-3|TRBV28|TRBD1
CASTRGPPPFTDTQYF
>TRBJ2-1|TRBV9|TRBD2
CASSVVGLAAYNEQFF
>TRBJ2-2|TRBV18|TRBD1
CASSPRDRANTGELFF
>TRBJ2-7|TRBV20-1|TRBD1
CSARQDYGQGSNYEQYF
>TRBJ2-1|TRBV12-3/TRBV12-4|NA
CASSQGSDNEQFF
>TRBJ1-5|TRBV2|NA
CASSESWQNNQPQHF
>TRBJ2-1|TRBV2|NA
CASSVNGVYNEQFF
>TRBJ2-4|TRBV12-3/TRBV12-4|TRBD1
CASSLGGGDRALIQYF
>TRBJ1-3|TRBV12-3/TRBV12-4|TRBD1
CASRSTGVSGNTIYF
>TRBJ2-7|TRBV25-1|NA
CASSEDGGSYEQYF
>TRBJ1-1|TRBV12-3/TRBV12-4|NA
CASSYAAGVNTEAFF
>TRBJ2-1|TRBV10-2|NA
CASSTPRSNSYNEQFF
>TRBJ1-2|TRBV14|NA
CASNRFIVSGGYTF
>TRBJ2-1|TRBV10-3|TRBD1
CAIRNSDRDTIRNEQFF
>TRBJ2-4|TRBV4-1|TRBD1
CASSQTSLTGGVRNIQYF
>TRBJ2-1|TRBV7-3|TRBD2
CASSPGLAVLNEQFF
>TRBJ1-2|TRBV12-3/TRBV12-4|NA
CASSSLGGYTF
>TRBJ1-4|TRBV10-3|NA
CAISERQLNEKLFF
>TRBJ2-3|TRBV7-2|NA
CASSLAGARTDTQYF
>TRBJ2-1|TRBV15|TRBD2
CATQTSGSFYNEQFF
>TRBJ2-6|TRBV12-3/TRBV12-4|NA
CASSFGITGANVLTF
>TRBJ2-5|TRBV5-6|NA
CASSLASQETQYF
>TRBJ2-1|TRBV7-2|NA
CASSYVGNEQFF
>TRBJ2-3|TRBV4-2|TRBD2
CASSQFPGLATYTQYF